A single sample gave rise to the 9 T cell receptor beta chains below, sequenced in a study of blood T cell repertoires in COVID-19. Only in-frame clones appear in the TCRdb table, and some are missing; sequencing was by immunoSEQ multiplex PCR. The table has 350,000 or so clones, approximately 86% seen once. Sequencing used PBMCs or T cells enriched from blood (not recorded which). The source of these receptors is a woman between 35 and 50 years old with acute COVID-19.

This clone was counted once. The chain is built from TRBV7-7 and TRBJ2-2, with 9 nucleotides matching TRBD1. From germline, CDR1 is SSHAT and CDR2 FNYEAQ (reference sequence). The CDR3 is 18 residues long. The CDR3 DNA is TGTGCTAGCGGCCCCGGCCTCCGGACAGGGGTGATCACCGGGGAGCTGTTTTTT. It specifies CASGPGLRTGVITGELFF.

The rearrangement uses TRBV10-1 and TRBJ2-7; 11 nucleotides align to TRBD2. This CDR3 is built from 17 residues. Looked up from germline, CDR1 is WNHNN and CDR2 is SYGVQD (reference sequence). J was trimmed by 4 bases and V by 11 bases; bases with no gene match: 19. Written as DNA, the CDR3 is TGCGCCCGCGCGGGGACAGGTCTACTAGCGGGGGAATACGAGCAGTACTTC. Protein: CARAGTGLLAGEYEQYF.

This chain uses TRBV10-3 with TRBJ2-7, with 7 bases lining up with TRBD1. Germline CDR1 reads ENHRY; CDR2 reads SYGVKD. This CDR3 has 15 amino acids. V shed 2 bases and J 5 bases; nucleotides not matched to a gene: 9. In DNA, the CDR3 is TGTGCCATCAGTGAGCCTCACAGGGGTTCCAACGAGCAGTACTTC. Translation: CAISEPHRGSNEQYF.

The rearrangement links TRBV19 to TRBJ1-5; 7 nucleotides agree with TRBD1. The CDR3 consists of 12 residues. Looked up from germline, CDR1 is LNHDA and CDR2 is SQIVND (reference sequence). V shed 8 bases and J 4 bases; nucleotides not matched to a gene: 2. The CDR3 bases are TGTGCCAGTGAGACAGGGAATCAGCCCCAGCATTTT. It yields the protein CASETGNQPQHF. Using reference TRBV19 and TRBJ1-5 for the parts outside the CDR3, the full variable domain is DGGITQSPKYLFRKEGQNVTLSCEQNLNHDAMYWYRQDPGQGLRLIYYSQIVNDFQKGDIAEGYSVSREKKESFPLTVTSAQKNPTAFYLCASETGNQPQHFGDGTRLSIL.

This clone has a single count. The chain has TRBV28 and TRBJ2-7; weak D call: TRBD2 (8 bases). Between the trimmed V and J ends, which lost 6 bases and 3 bases, there was a span of 21 bases. Germline V gene data show CDR1 as MDHEN and CDR2 as SYDVKM. The CDR3 spans 16 residues. The CDR3 loop is CASRPSGGQGGYEQYF. The CDR3 nucleotides are TGTGCCAGCAGGCCCAGCGGGGGCCAGGGGGGCTACGAGCAGTACTTC.

The V gene is TRBV28, the J gene TRBJ2-7, with 7 bases matching TRBD1. Germline V lookup: CDR1 MDHEN, CDR2 SYDVKM. The V and J ends lost 4 bases and 4 bases, in that order; junction bases with no gene match: 13. CDR3 length: 16 residues. CDR3 DNA sequence: TGTGCCAGCAGTTCCCGAGCCGGAATACAGGGGTACGAGCAGTACTTC. It codes for CASSSRAGIQGYEQYF. Using reference TRBV28 and TRBJ2-7 for the parts outside the CDR3, the full variable domain is DVKVTQSSRYLVKRTGEKVFLECVQDMDHENMFWYRQDPGLGLRLIYFSYDVKMKEKGDIPEGYSVSREKKERFSLILESASTNQTSMYLCASSSRAGIQGYEQYFGPGTRLTVT.

The genes are TRBV3-1 (or the pseudogene TRBV3-2) and TRBJ1-1, with 7 bases that match TRBD1. The V and J ends lost 4 bases and 0 bases, in that order; junction bases with no gene match: 5. In germline, CDR1 is LGHDT, CDR2 YNNKEL (reference sequence). The CDR3 is made up of 15 amino acids. The CDR3 bases are TGTGCCAGCAGCCCGACAGGGCCTTTGAACACTGAAGCTTTCTTT. It translates to CASSPTGPLNTEAFF.

The chain carries TRBV19 and TRBJ1-2; D is unresolved. Germline CDR1 reads LNHDA; CDR2 reads SQIVND (reference sequence). The CDR3 spans 12 residues. Trimming cost V 7 bases and J 7 bases, with 13 bases left between them. The CDR3 DNA reads as TGTGCCAGTACCCGCGGGGAAGGTGGCTACACCTTC. Translated, it gives CASTRGEGGYTF.

This sequence joins TRBV10-1 and TRBJ1-1; D unresolved. Germline V gives CDR1 WNHNN, CDR2 SYGVQD (reference sequence). V was clipped by 1 base and J by 1 base, with 13 bases between them. This CDR3 has 16 amino acids. CDR3 nucleotides: TGCGCCAGCAGTGAGTTCAGGTGCCCTACGAACACTGAAGCTTTCTTT. This encodes CASSEFRCPTNTEAFF.